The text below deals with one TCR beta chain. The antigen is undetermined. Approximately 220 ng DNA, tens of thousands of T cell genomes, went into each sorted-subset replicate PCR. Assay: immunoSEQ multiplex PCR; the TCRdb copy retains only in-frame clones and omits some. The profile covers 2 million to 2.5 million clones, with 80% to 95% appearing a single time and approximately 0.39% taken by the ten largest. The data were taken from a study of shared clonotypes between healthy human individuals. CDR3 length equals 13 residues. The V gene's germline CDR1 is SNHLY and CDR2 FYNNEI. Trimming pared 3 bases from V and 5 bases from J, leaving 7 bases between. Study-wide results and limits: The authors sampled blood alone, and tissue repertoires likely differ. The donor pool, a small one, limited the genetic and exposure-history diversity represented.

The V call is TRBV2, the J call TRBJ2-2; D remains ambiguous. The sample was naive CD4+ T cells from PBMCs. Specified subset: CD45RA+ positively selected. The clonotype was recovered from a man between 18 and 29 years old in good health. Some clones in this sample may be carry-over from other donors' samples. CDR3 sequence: CASSERPTGELFF. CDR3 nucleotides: TGTGCCAGCAGTGAGAGGCCGACCGGGGAGCTGTTTTTT.